One and the same sample provided the 6 T cell receptor beta chains below, sequenced in a study of T cell repertoires in cytomegalovirus infection. MiXCR, run by TCRdb on the reads, gives a single entry per CDR3 protein. The sample records approximately 1,000,000 distinct CDR3 sequences, around 30% being singletons. Their target antigens are unknown. This sample comprised cultured CD8+ T cells from PBMCs, obtained from culture after CMV antigen stimulation. These receptor sequences come from a human donor in good health (CMV status not recorded). Some clones in this sample may be carry-over from other donors' samples.

This clonotype turned up a few times. The CDR3: CASSYLAGGIQETQYF. DNA of the CDR3: TGTGCCAGCAGTTACTTAGCGGGGGGGATCCAAGAGACCCAGTACTTC. The chain recombines TRBV6-8 with TRBJ2-5; the match to TRBD2 covers 11 bases. Unmatched junction bases numbered 2, after V lost 1 base and J lost 1 base. From germline, CDR1 is MNHGY and CDR2 SAAAGT. This CDR3 contains 16 residues.

The J gene is TRBJ2-3, the V gene TRBV7-2; 12 nucleotides match TRBD2. The V segment lost 5 bases and the J segment 4 bases; nucleotides outside the gene matches: 13. Germline CDR1 reads SGHTA; CDR2 reads FQGNSA. CDR3 length: 18 amino acids. CDR3 region: CASSPHMTGTSGSDTQYF. The CDR3, as DNA: TGTGCCAGCAGCCCCCATATGACCGGGACTAGCGGGTCAGATACGCAGTATTTT.

This rearrangement joins TRBV6-1 to TRBJ2-7; D is unclear. This CDR3 region has 15 residues. Per germline, CDR1 MNHNS and CDR2 SASEGT. V dropped 2 bases and J dropped 3 bases, with 14 bases sitting between them. CDR3 sequence (DNA): TGTGCCAGCAGTGAACGGGTCGGGCTGAGCTACGAGCAGTACTTC. Translating it yields CASSERVGLSYEQYF.

CDR3 DNA: TGTGCCAGCAGTTTCGCCTTACTAGCGGGGGAAGCCGTGGAGACCCAGTACTTC. It encodes CASSFALLAGEAVETQYF. The chain is built from TRBV12-3 or TRBV12-4 and TRBJ2-5, with 11 positions matching TRBD2. This CDR3 spans 18 amino acids. V shed 3 bases and J 5 bases; nucleotides not matched to a gene: 14.

This chain uses TRBV4-1 with TRBJ1-4; D perhaps matches TRBD1 (6 bases). V was cut by 3 bases and J by 4 bases, with 6 bases left in between. Germline values: CDR1 MGHRA, CDR2 YSYEKL. CDR3 size: 13 residues. The CDR3 region has the DNA TGCGCCAGCAGCCAGGGACATAATGAAAAACTGTTTTTT. Residues: CASSQGHNEKLFF.

There are many counts of this clonotype. The genes are TRBV7-6 and TRBJ2-3; TRBD1 agrees at 7 bases. V was pared by 6 bases and J by 0 bases, with 9 bases of the junction left unmatched. The CDR3 is 16 residues long. Germline V CDR1 and CDR2: SGHVS, FNYEAQ. CDR3 coding DNA: TGTGCCAGCAGAGATCGACAGGGCCCTAGCACAGATACGCAGTATTTT. It encodes CASRDRQGPSTDTQYF. Supplemented by reference TRBV7-6 and TRBJ2-3, the full variable domain reads GAGVSQSPRYKVTKRGQDVALRCDPISGHVSLYWYRQALGQGPEFLTYFNYEAQQDKSGLPNDRFSAERPEGSISTLTIQRTEQRDSAMYRCASRDRQGPSTDTQYFGPGTRLTVL.